Following are 25 T cell receptor beta chains from one sample sequenced in a study of cytomegalovirus exposure and HLA in healthy donors. The PCR was carried out with 60 Vbeta primers and 13 Jbeta primers. Clones were sequenced by immunoSEQ multiplex PCR, and TCRdb holds only the in-frame ones, with some missing. The table lists some 120,000 clones, around 70% of them singletons. Sequencing was performed on PBMCs. Every receptor here comes from a woman between 18 and 29 years old in good health and CMV-seronegative.

J is TRBJ2-7 and V is TRBV2, with a possible D match to TRBD2 (6 bases). This CDR3 has 17 amino acids. Germline CDR1 is SNHLY and CDR2 is FYNNEI. Trimming shortened V by 0 bases and J by 2 bases, and 17 bases separated the two germline ends. CDR3 sequence: CASSEAPSELQPYEQYF. As DNA, the CDR3 is TGTGCCAGCAGTGAAGCCCCTAGCGAGCTCCAGCCCTACGAGCAGTACTTC.

The chain carries TRBV20-1 and TRBJ2-1; D is unclear. This CDR3 spans 11 amino acids. Germline V gene sequence: CDR1 DFQATT, CDR2 SNEGSKA (reference sequence). The DNA of the CDR3 is TGCAGAAACATTTGGTACAATGAGCAGTTCTTC. This sequence encodes CRNIWYNEQFF.

J is TRBJ1-4 and V is TRBV7-3, with D perhaps TRBD1 (5 bases). The CDR3 length is 14 residues. Germline values: CDR1 SGHTA, CDR2 FQGTGA. The ends were cut back, 4 bases at V and 4 bases at J, with 10 bases in the middle. The CDR3 sequence is CASSYRGFNEKLFF. As DNA, the CDR3 is TGTGCCAGCAGCTACCGGGGGTTTAATGAAAAACTGTTTTTT.

The chain employs TRBV6-1 and TRBJ1-4; 7 nucleotides agree with TRBD1. From germline, CDR1 is MNHNS and CDR2 SASEGT. This CDR3 spans 14 amino acids. V trimming: 7 bases; J trimming: 7 bases; junction bases outside the gene matches: 9. The CDR3, as DNA: TGTGCCAGCAAGACGGAGGCAGGGGGTGAAAAACTGTTTTTT. Translation gives CASKTEAGGEKLFF.

The CDR3 here is CASSPRRDYEQYF. CDR3 DNA sequence: TGTGCCAGCTCACCACGTAGAGACTACGAGCAGTACTTC. V usage is TRBV18 and J usage is TRBJ2-7, with unresolved D. Germline CDR1 and CDR2: KGHSH and LQKENI. The V and J ends lost 1 base and 3 bases respectively, with 7 bases between them. CDR3 size: 13 residues.

The rearrangement uses TRBV6-5 and TRBJ2-1; D is possibly TRBD2 (5 bases). Germline CDR1 MNHEY, CDR2 SVGAGI. With 8 bases removed from V and 4 bases from J, the gap between germline ends came to 15 bases. The CDR3 sequence is 14 residues long. The CDR3 region is CASALGGPYNEQFF. CDR3 in DNA: TGTGCCAGCGCACTCGGAGGCCCTTACAATGAGCAGTTCTTC.

The chain's CDR3 is CASSLSTDTQYF. CDR3 in DNA: TGCGCCAGCAGCCTCAGCACAGATACGCAGTATTTT. The chain recombines TRBV5-1 with TRBJ2-3; D is ambiguous. Deletions cut 4 bases from V and 0 bases from J, with 3 bases between. The CDR3 loop spans 12 amino acids. Germline CDR1 SGHRS, CDR2 YFSETQ. Based on the CDR3 plus reference TRBV5-1 and TRBJ2-3, the full variable domain is KAGVTQTPRYLIKTRGQQVTLSCSPISGHRSVSWYQQTPGQGLQFLFEYFSETQRNKGNFPGRFSGRQFSNSRSEMNVSTLELGDSALYLCASSLSTDTQYFGPGTRLTVL.

The rearrangement links TRBV7-8 to TRBJ2-7; D is undetermined. CDR3 size: 14 residues. From germline, CDR1 is SGHVS and CDR2 FQNEAQ. V gave up 2 bases and J gave up 3 bases, with 11 bases separating them. The DNA of the CDR3 is TGTGCCAGCAGCTTATCCTCCAGAAACTACGAGCAGTACTTC. It translates to CASSLSSRNYEQYF. Full variable domain (remainder filled in from reference TRBV7-8 and TRBJ2-7): GAGVSQSPRYKVAKRGQDVALRCDPISGHVSLFWYQQALGQGPEFLTYFQNEAQLDKSGLPSDRFFAERPEGSVSTLKIQRTQQEDSAVYLCASSLSSRNYEQYFGPGTRLTVT.

The V and J genes are TRBV7-6 and TRBJ1-1, with D perhaps TRBD1 (6 bases). V lost 0 bases and J lost 0, with 17 bases in between. Germline assignment: CDR1 SGHVS and CDR2 FNYEAQ. The CDR3 spans 18 residues. CDR3 DNA sequence: TGTGCCAGCAGCTTAGCCAGACCCCAGACAGGCTTGAACACTGAAGCTTTCTTT. Protein product: CASSLARPQTGLNTEAFF.

The rearrangement uses TRBV6-4 and TRBJ2-7; a possible D gene is TRBD1 (5 bases). The CDR3 is made up of 17 amino acids. Trimming shortened V by 4 bases and J by 2 bases, and 21 bases separated the two germline ends. Germline CDR1 and CDR2: MRHNA and SNTAGT. The CDR3 loop reads CASSGTLDEIYTYEQYF. CDR3 DNA sequence: TGTGCCAGCAGTGGGACACTGGACGAGATTTATACCTACGAGCAGTACTTC.

The chain links TRBV28 to TRBJ1-5; TRBD1 agrees at 7 bases. This CDR3 is built from 16 residues. The V gene end was trimmed by 3 bases and the J gene end by 7 bases; junction bases not matched to a gene: 12. Germline V gene lookup returns CDR1 MDHEN and CDR2 SYDVKM. The CDR3 DNA is TGTGCCAGCAGTTTGGTAAGGGGGCTTGAGGGACAGCCCCAGCATTTT. Amino acid sequence: CASSLVRGLEGQPQHF.

The V gene is TRBV4-1, the J gene TRBJ2-7, with a weak D call TRBD2 (6 bases). Germline V gene sequence: CDR1 MGHRA, CDR2 YSYEKL. V was shortened by 4 bases and J by 7 bases, with 17 bases between the two germline ends. CDR3 size: 14 residues. The CDR3 DNA follows: TGCGCCAGCAGCCTAGTGGGGACTGCAATAGAGCAGTACTTC. Protein sequence: CASSLVGTAIEQYF.

This rearrangement joins TRBV14 to TRBJ1-2, with D unresolved. Trimming left V 0 bases short and J 8 bases short, with 13 bases between. The CDR3 covers 14 residues. Germline CDR1 SGHDN, CDR2 FVKESK. For the CDR3, the DNA is TGTGCCAGCAGCCAAGAATTAGTGGGAGGCGGCTACACCTTC. It is translated as CASSQELVGGGYTF.

In this sample, this clone turned up a few times. The chain has TRBV4-1 and TRBJ1-2; no firm D call. Germline V gene data show CDR1 as MGHRA and CDR2 as YSYEKL. Trimming pared 0 bases from V and 4 bases from J, leaving 9 bases between. CDR3 size: 14 residues. Here the CDR3 reads CASSQERNGYGYTF. CDR3 nucleotides: TGCGCCAGCAGCCAAGAGAGGAATGGCTATGGCTACACCTTC.

This clone was seen more than once but under ten times. The chain recombines TRBV6-1 with TRBJ1-5, with 7 bases lining up with TRBD1. V shed 3 bases, J shed 10 bases, and the junction held 9 bases outside the gene matches. The CDR3 covers 14 residues. Germline CDR1 and CDR2: MNHNS and SASEGT. CDR3 amino acids: CASSEGTASEPQHF. In nucleotides, the CDR3 is TGTGCCAGCAGTGAGGGGACAGCATCAGAACCCCAGCATTTT.

The chain is built from TRBV5-1 and TRBJ1-1; possibly TRBD1 for D (5 bases). V was shortened by 6 bases and J by 4 bases, with 19 bases between the two germline ends. The CDR3 runs 15 residues. Per germline, CDR1 SGHRS and CDR2 YFSETQ. CDR3 amino acids: CASIPQTGVGTEAFF. The CDR3 coding sequence is TGCGCCAGCATCCCTCAAACAGGAGTGGGCACTGAAGCTTTCTTT. Together with reference TRBV5-1 and TRBJ1-1, the CDR3 gives the full variable domain: KAGVTQTPRYLIKTRGQQVTLSCSPISGHRSVSWYQQTPGQGLQFLFEYFSETQRNKGNFPGRFSGRQFSNSRSEMNVSTLELGDSALYLCASIPQTGVGTEAFFGQGTRLTVV.

The chain uses TRBV28 and TRBJ1-1, with a possible D match to TRBD1 (6 bases). The CDR3 sequence is 14 residues long. The germline gives CDR1 MDHEN, CDR2 SYDVKM. The ends were cut back, 4 bases at V and 5 bases at J, with 14 bases in the middle. CDR3 in amino acids: CASSYHREGTEAFF. The DNA of the CDR3 is TGTGCCAGCAGTTACCACAGGGAGGGTACTGAAGCTTTCTTT. Full variable domain (missing parts from reference TRBV28 and TRBJ1-1): DVKVTQSSRYLVKRTGEKVFLECVQDMDHENMFWYRQDPGLGLRLIYFSYDVKMKEKGDIPEGYSVSREKKERFSLILESASTNQTSMYLCASSYHREGTEAFFGQGTRLTVV.

This chain uses TRBV25-1 with TRBJ1-3; D gene ambiguous. Germline values: CDR1 MGHDK, CDR2 SYGVNS. The CDR3 loop spans 17 amino acids. V was shortened by 3 bases and J by 0 bases, with 15 bases between the two germline ends. CDR3 nucleotides: TGTGCCAGCAGTGACCGCGGATTAGGGAGCTCTGGAAACACCATATATTTT. This encodes CASSDRGLGSSGNTIYF.

The rearrangement uses TRBV9 and TRBJ2-2; TRBD2 is a possible D gene (5 bases). Germline assignment: CDR1 SGDLS and CDR2 YYNGEE. V was cut by 6 bases and J by 1 base, with 16 bases left in between. This CDR3 comprises 16 residues. The CDR3 region has the DNA TGTGCCAGCACCCCTTTTGGACTCAGGAACACCGGGGAGCTGTTTTTT. The encoded protein is CASTPFGLRNTGELFF.

The genes are TRBV18 and TRBJ1-1; possible D gene TRBD1, 5 bases. Germline CDR1 reads KGHSH; CDR2 reads LQKENI. The CDR3 loop spans 13 amino acids. Trimming removed 2 bases from V and 1 base from J, with 5 bases in between. The CDR3 DNA sequence: TGTGCCAGCTCACCAACAGGGAACACTGAAGCTTTCTTT. Translation gives CASSPTGNTEAFF. The complete variable domain, with remaining parts taken from reference TRBV18 and TRBJ1-1, reads NAGVMQNPRHLVRRRGQEARLRCSPMKGHSHVYWYRQLPEEGLKFMVYLQKENIIDESGMPKERFSAEFPKEGPSILRIQQVVRGDSAAYFCASSPTGNTEAFFGQGTRLTVV.

The chain couples TRBV19 to TRBJ1-5; 12 nucleotides line up with TRBD1. Germline loops: CDR1 LNHDA, CDR2 SQIVND (reference sequence). Unmatched junction bases numbered 7, after V lost 5 bases and J lost 8 bases. This CDR3 is built from 15 residues. The chain's CDR3 is CASSPGTGGGKPQHF. The CDR3 DNA sequence: TGTGCCAGTAGTCCCGGGACAGGGGGCGGGAAGCCCCAGCATTTT.

This chain links TRBV12-5 with TRBJ1-1; TRBD1 might be the D (5 bases). The V gene lost 7 bases and the J gene lost 0 bases, with 12 bases spanning the gap. Per germline, CDR1 LGHNT and CDR2 FRNRAP. This CDR3 contains 14 residues. The CDR3 nucleotides read TGTGCTAGTGCCCCGGGGGGGTTGAACACTGAAGCTTTCTTT. It codes for CASAPGGLNTEAFF.

This clone was observed a few times. The chain recombines TRBV30 with TRBJ1-3; D is possibly TRBD1 (5 bases). With 0 bases removed from V and 4 bases from J, the gap between germline ends came to 10 bases. Looked up from germline, CDR1 is GTSNPN and CDR2 is SVGIG (reference sequence). The CDR3 spans 14 residues. The CDR3 region has the DNA TGTGCCTGGAGTGTAGGGGTATCCGGAAACACCATATATTTT. Protein sequence: CAWSVGVSGNTIYF.

This clone has more than one count but fewer than ten. This rearrangement joins TRBV6-6 to TRBJ1-1, with 10 bases aligning to TRBD1. The V gene end was trimmed by 11 bases and the J gene end by 6 bases; junction bases not matched to a gene: 6. The CDR3 is made up of 12 amino acids. CDR1 and CDR2 (germline): MNHNY, SVGAGI (reference sequence). The CDR3 region is CACSDRGAEAFF. CDR3 DNA: TGTGCCTGCTCGGACAGGGGGGCTGAAGCTTTCTTT.

In its sample, this clone was seen a few times. This rearrangement joins TRBV2 to TRBJ1-1, with D hard to call. Deletions cut 2 bases from V and 3 bases from J, with 7 bases between. The CDR3 consists of 13 residues. CDR1 is SNHLY and CDR2 is FYNNEI in the germline V gene. The CDR3 DNA is TGTGCCAGCAGTGAAATCCAGTACACTGAAGCTTTCTTT. Amino acid sequence: CASSEIQYTEAFF.